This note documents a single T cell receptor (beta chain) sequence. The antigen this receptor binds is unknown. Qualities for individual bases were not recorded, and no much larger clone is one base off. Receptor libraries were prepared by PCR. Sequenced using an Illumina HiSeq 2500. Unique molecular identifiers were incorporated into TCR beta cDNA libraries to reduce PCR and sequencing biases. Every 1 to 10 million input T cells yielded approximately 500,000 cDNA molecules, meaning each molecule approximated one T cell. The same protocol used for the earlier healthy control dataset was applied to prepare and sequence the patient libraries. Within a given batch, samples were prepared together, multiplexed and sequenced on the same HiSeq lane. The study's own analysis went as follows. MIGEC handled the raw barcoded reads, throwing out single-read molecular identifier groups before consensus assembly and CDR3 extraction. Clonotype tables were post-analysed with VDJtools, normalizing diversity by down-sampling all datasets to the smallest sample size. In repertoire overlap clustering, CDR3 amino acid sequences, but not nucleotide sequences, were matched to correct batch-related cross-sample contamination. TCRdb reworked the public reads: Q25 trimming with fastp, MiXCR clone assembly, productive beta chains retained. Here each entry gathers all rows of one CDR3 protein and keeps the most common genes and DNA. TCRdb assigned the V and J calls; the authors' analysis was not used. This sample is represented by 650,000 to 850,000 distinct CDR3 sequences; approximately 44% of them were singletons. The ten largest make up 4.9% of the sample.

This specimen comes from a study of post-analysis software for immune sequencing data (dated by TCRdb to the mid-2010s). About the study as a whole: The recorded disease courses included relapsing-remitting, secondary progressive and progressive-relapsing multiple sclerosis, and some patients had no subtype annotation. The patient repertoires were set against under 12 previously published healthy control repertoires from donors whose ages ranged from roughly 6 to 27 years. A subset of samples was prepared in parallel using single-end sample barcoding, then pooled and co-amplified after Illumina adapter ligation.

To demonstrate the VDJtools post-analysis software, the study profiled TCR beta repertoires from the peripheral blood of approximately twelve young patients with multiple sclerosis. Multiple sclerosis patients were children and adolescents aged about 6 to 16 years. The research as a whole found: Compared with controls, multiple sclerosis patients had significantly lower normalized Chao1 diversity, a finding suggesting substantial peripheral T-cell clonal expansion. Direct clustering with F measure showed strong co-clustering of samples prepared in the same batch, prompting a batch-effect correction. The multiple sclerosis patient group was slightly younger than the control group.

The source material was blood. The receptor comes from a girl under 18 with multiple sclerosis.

The DNA sequence reads TGTGCCAGCAGTTACAGGCAGGGCTATCAGCCCCAGCATTTT. It translates to CASSYRQGYQPQHF. Recombination linked TRBV6-5 to TRBJ1-5; TRBD1 is a weak D gene call, 5 bases matching. The junction shows trimming of 2 bases on V and 5 bases on J, plus 10 bases between the germline ends. Via the germline V gene, CDR1 is MNHEY and CDR2 SVGAGI. The CDR3 starts with the cysteine, ends with the phenylalanine, and has 14 residues. Only the CDR3 region is kept as DNA, spanning 42 bases read in frame from base 1.